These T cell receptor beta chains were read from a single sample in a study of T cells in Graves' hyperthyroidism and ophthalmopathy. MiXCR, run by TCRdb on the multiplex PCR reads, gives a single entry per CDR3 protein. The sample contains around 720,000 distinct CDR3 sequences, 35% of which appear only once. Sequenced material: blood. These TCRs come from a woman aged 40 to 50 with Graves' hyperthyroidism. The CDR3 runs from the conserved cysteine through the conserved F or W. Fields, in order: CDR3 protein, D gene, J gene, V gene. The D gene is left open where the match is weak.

CATRDSGYGYTF	TRBD1	TRBJ1-2	TRBV24-1
CASSLNGARAPVSGANVLTF	.	TRBJ2-6	TRBV7-9
CAISVSTGELFF	.	TRBJ2-2	TRBV10-3
CASSADRNYAEAFF	TRBD1	TRBJ1-1	TRBV5-1
CASSYRGWDEKLFF	.	TRBJ1-4	TRBV7-2
CASSHGGLETQYF	.	TRBJ2-5	TRBV12-3/TRBV12-4
CASSFRRWRTPYEQYF	.	TRBJ2-7	TRBV7-2
CASSWGQGLDEQFF	TRBD1	TRBJ2-1	TRBV12-3/TRBV12-4
CASSYSTGGRRSPLHF	.	TRBJ1-6	TRBV6-6
CSVRTSASGYTF	.	TRBJ1-2	TRBV29-1
CSGGQSMNTEAFF	TRBD1	TRBJ1-1	TRBV29-1
CASSLGQIGQGNF	.	TRBJ2-5	TRBV7-8
CASSSSTGAAPQHF	TRBD1	TRBJ1-5	TRBV5-6
CSARVPLGRTAEAFF	.	TRBJ1-1	TRBV20-1
CASSMTENYGYTF	.	TRBJ1-2	TRBV19
CASSLGGMRPLHF	.	TRBJ1-6	TRBV12-3/TRBV12-4
CASSLDSLGQGAFLSNQPQHF	TRBD1	TRBJ1-5	TRBV7-8
CASSVSSVGSPLHF	.	TRBJ1-6	TRBV9
CASSIFAAGSYEQYF	.	TRBJ2-7	TRBV2
CASGLSEDTEAFF	.	TRBJ1-1	TRBV5-4
CASQTGGYQPQHF	TRBD1	TRBJ1-5	TRBV19
CASSATPGQDYSGANVLTF	TRBD1	TRBJ2-6	TRBV7-2
CASSDLQGNYEQYF	.	TRBJ2-7	TRBV6-1
CASSFPGPGELFF	.	TRBJ2-2	TRBV27
CASSFPLGRAGQETQYF	.	TRBJ2-5	TRBV7-9
CASRVRGSDSLNYGYTF	.	TRBJ1-2	TRBV19
CSARSQLF	.	TRBJ1-3	TRBV20-1
CASSQDRKAYEQYF	.	TRBJ2-7	TRBV4-3
CASSLAATDPETQYF	.	TRBJ2-5	TRBV7-9
CASSFGQVTSYEQYF	.	TRBJ2-7	TRBV12-3/TRBV12-4
CASSLSGTGHGYTF	TRBD1	TRBJ1-2	TRBV27
CASSPGQGQNSPLHF	TRBD1	TRBJ1-6	TRBV2
CSAGRENTEAFF	.	TRBJ1-1	TRBV29-1
CASSFSWGETQYF	.	TRBJ2-5	TRBV7-2
CASSYTGDSNQPQHF	TRBD1	TRBJ1-5	TRBV6-6
CASTGLYSNQPQHF	.	TRBJ1-5	TRBV2
CASSLYPGTGGVSNYGYTF	TRBD1	TRBJ1-2	TRBV7-9
CASSQDLIGSNQPQHF	.	TRBJ1-5	TRBV4-3
CAWSVGGGLANYGYTF	.	TRBJ1-2	TRBV30
CASTSRGAEGEKGYEQYF	.	TRBJ2-7	TRBV13